One sample yielded the 4 T cell receptor beta chains listed below, sequenced in a study of T cells after yellow fever vaccination. In TCRdb, the 5' RACE reads were re-called with MiXCR into one record per CDR3 protein. In the table there are 300,000 or so distinct CDR3 sequences, approximately 10% of which are singletons. The starting material was CD4+ T cells sorted from PBMCs, obtained 5 days after the yellow fever booster vaccination. These receptors all stem from a man aged 18 to 29 who received the YFV17D yellow fever vaccine.

CDR3 amino acids: CSVATGRNSPLHF. The CDR3 region has the DNA TGCAGCGTTGCGACAGGACGAAATTCACCCCTCCACTTT. V usage is TRBV29-1 and J usage is TRBJ1-6; TRBD1 might be the D (6 bases). The CDR3 runs 13 residues. The germline V gene encodes CDR1 SQVTM and CDR2 ANQGSEA. The V and J ends lost 4 bases and 7 bases respectively, with 11 bases between them.

This clonotype was found a few times. This sequence joins TRBV4-1 and TRBJ2-3, with unresolved D. This CDR3 spans 13 amino acids. Between the trimmed V and J ends, which lost 0 bases and 7 bases, there was a span of 8 bases. The germline V gene encodes CDR1 MGHRA and CDR2 YSYEKL. Written as DNA, the CDR3 is TGCGCCAGCAGCCAAGACTCCCGTTATACGCAGTATTTT. It encodes CASSQDSRYTQYF.

The CDR3 bases are TGTGCCAGCAGCCAGCAGGCAGGGGATCAGCCCCAGCATTTT. It is translated as CASSQQAGDQPQHF. The J gene is TRBJ1-5, the V gene TRBV7-2; D might be TRBD1 (6 bases). V dropped 5 bases and J dropped 5 bases, with 13 bases sitting between them. Germline loops: CDR1 SGHTA, CDR2 FQGNSA. The CDR3 consists of 14 residues.

The V and J genes are TRBV7-3 and TRBJ2-2, with a possible D match to TRBD2 (5 bases). V gave up 6 bases and J gave up 7 bases, with 12 bases separating them. In germline, CDR1 is SGHTA, CDR2 FQGTGA. The CDR3 has 13 residues. The CDR3 DNA follows: TGTGCCAGCAGTATTGGACGGGGCGGGGAGCTGTTTTTT. This gives the protein CASSIGRGGELFF.